This passage covers 28 T cell receptor beta chains from one sample sequenced in a study of T cells in Graves' hyperthyroidism and ophthalmopathy. TCR beta CDR3 region amplification was performed from RNA transcripts. The TCR CDR3 was amplified in a first-round RT-PCR using the HTBI primer set. TCRdb used MiXCR to reprocess the multiplex PCR reads, holding one entry per CDR3 protein. The data contain 350,000 or so distinct CDR3 sequences, roughly 18% of them seen just once; the ten biggest clones take up about 16%. The specimen was blood. Source of these receptors: a middle-aged woman with Graves' ophthalmopathy.

This clonotype was counted ten times or more. Just one base apart from a much larger clone, this may be a read error. The chain combines TRBV5-4 with TRBJ2-5; D call uncertain. This CDR3 has 13 residues. CDR1 and CDR2 (germline): SGHNT, YYREEE (reference sequence). The DNA for the CDR3 is TGTGCCAGCAGCTGGAGCAGGCAAGAGTCCCAGTACTTC. As protein: CASSWSRQESQYF.

The rearrangement uses TRBV28 and TRBJ1-5, with D possibly TRBD1 on 6 matching bases. CDR1 is MDHEN and CDR2 is SYDVKM in the germline V gene. V lost 1 base and J 3 bases, leaving 13 bases between the germline ends. The CDR3 is made up of 16 amino acids. CDR3 nucleotides: TGTGCCAGCAGTTTATTATCGGGGGGCGCCAATCAGCCCCAGCATTTT. The encoded protein is CASSLLSGGANQPQHF.

This clonotype was recorded many times. J is TRBJ1-2 and V is TRBV10-2; 7 bases line up with TRBD1. CDR1 is WSHSY, CDR2 SAAADI, per germline. This CDR3 has 15 amino acids. V trimming: 11 bases; J trimming: 3 bases; junction bases outside the gene matches: 15. The CDR3 sequence is CAATSAGQGDYGYTF. The CDR3 region has the DNA TGCGCCGCAACCTCGGCAGGGCAGGGGGACTATGGCTACACCTTC.

This clonotype was found many times. This chain uses TRBV27 with TRBJ2-7, with 9 bases that match TRBD1. The CDR3 is 14 residues long. J was trimmed by 6 bases and V by 3 bases; bases with no gene match: 6. In germline, CDR1 is MNHEY, CDR2 SMNVEV (reference sequence). The CDR3 protein is CASSFGQGRREQYF. In DNA form, the CDR3 reads TGTGCCAGCAGTTTCGGACAGGGGAGACGCGAGCAGTACTTC.

Many counts were recorded for this clonotype. The chain combines TRBV20-1 with TRBJ1-2, with D maybe TRBD1 (6 bases). V was shortened by 3 bases and J by 3 bases, with 11 bases between the two germline ends. Germline V gives CDR1 DFQATT, CDR2 SNEGSKA (reference sequence). The CDR3 covers 13 residues. The CDR3 spells CSASKTGYYGYTF. Written as DNA, the CDR3 is TGCAGTGCTAGTAAGACAGGTTACTATGGCTACACCTTC.

This clonotype was counted ten times or more. The chain joins TRBV30 to TRBJ2-7, with D possibly being TRBD2 (6 bases). The CDR3 extends over 13 amino acids. Germline loops: CDR1 GTSNPN, CDR2 SVGIG (reference sequence). V lost 2 bases, J lost 3 bases, and 11 bases lay in between. CDR3 sequence: CAWSYRRGYEQYF. The DNA of the CDR3 is TGTGCCTGGAGTTACAGGAGGGGCTACGAGCAGTACTTC.

This clonotype has ten or more counts. The chain couples TRBV7-9 to TRBJ1-6, with D tentatively TRBD1 (5 bases). The length of the CDR3 is 15 residues. The V gene's germline CDR1 is SEHNR and CDR2 FQNEAQ (reference sequence). With 3 bases removed from V and 5 bases from J, the gap between germline ends came to 11 bases. Here the CDR3 reads CASSLSGAHNSPLHF. The CDR3 DNA is TGTGCCAGCAGCTTGAGTGGGGCTCATAATTCACCCCTCCACTTT.

There are many counts of this clonotype. This sequence joins TRBV28 and TRBJ2-5; 7 bases fit TRBD1. V gave up 5 bases and J gave up 2 bases; unmatched junction bases: 5. This CDR3 is built from 14 residues. The germline gives CDR1 MDHEN, CDR2 SYDVKM. CDR3 region: CASSRRTGQETQYF. In DNA form, the CDR3 reads TGTGCCAGCAGTAGGAGGACAGGACAAGAGACCCAGTACTTC.

This clonotype was seen repeatedly, ten times or more. J is TRBJ2-7 and V is TRBV20-1, with 7 bases lining up with TRBD1. J was trimmed by 3 bases and V by 6 bases; bases with no gene match: 8. The CDR3 contains 13 residues. Per germline, CDR1 DFQATT and CDR2 SNEGSKA (reference sequence). CDR3 sequence: CSAEGQSIYEQYF. The CDR3 DNA is TGCAGTGCCGAGGGACAGTCGATCTACGAGCAGTACTTC.

This clonotype was observed at least ten times. This chain links TRBV11-2 with TRBJ1-1, with D unclear. Germline V gene sequence: CDR1 SGHAT, CDR2 FQNNGV. V lost 3 bases and J 4 bases, leaving 15 bases between the germline ends. The CDR3 has 15 residues. The CDR3 loop is CASSLGVHTFTEAFF. The CDR3 region has the DNA TGTGCCAGCAGCTTGGGCGTACACACCTTCACTGAAGCTTTCTTT.

This clonotype was observed many times. The chain joins TRBV12-3 or TRBV12-4 to TRBJ2-1; the D gene is possibly TRBD2 (5 bases). With 4 bases removed from V and 9 bases from J, the gap between germline ends came to 16 bases. CDR3 size: 14 residues. CDR3 in amino acids: CASSSGRMVGEQFF. The CDR3 coding sequence is TGTGCCAGCAGTTCGGGGAGAATGGTAGGTGAGCAGTTCTTC.

This chain links TRBV6-2 or TRBV6-3 with TRBJ2-4; weak D call: TRBD2 (6 bases). CDR1 and CDR2 (germline): MNHEY, SVGEGT. V was trimmed by 2 bases and J by 0 bases, leaving 8 bases between them. The CDR3 runs to 15 residues. Written as DNA, the CDR3 is TGTGCCAGCAGTTACCGGGGGACAGCCAAAAACATTCAGTACTTC. Its translation is CASSYRGTAKNIQYF.

There are many counts of this clonotype. V is TRBV4-1 and J is TRBJ2-6; 7 bases are shared with TRBD2. CDR1 is MGHRA, CDR2 YSYEKL, per germline. The length of the CDR3 is 16 residues. Unmatched junction bases numbered 1, after V lost 0 bases and J lost 2 bases. This CDR3 is CASSQDGGAGANVLTF. The DNA of the CDR3 is TGCGCCAGCAGCCAAGATGGGGGGGCTGGGGCCAACGTCCTGACTTTC.

V usage is TRBV5-1 and J usage is TRBJ2-6, with TRBD1 identical over 10 bases. The CDR3 has 17 residues. Looked up from germline, CDR1 is SGHRS and CDR2 is YFSETQ. After removal of 7 bases from V and 2 bases from J, the junction contained 9 bases not matched to a gene. The CDR3 coding sequence is TGCGCCAGCGCCCGACAGGGGGCGCAGCCTGGGGCCAACGTCCTGACTTTC. Translation: CASARQGAQPGANVLTF.

This clonotype was seen more than once but under ten times. Given a much more abundant clone one base away, this may be a read error. The rearrangement links TRBV28 to TRBJ2-2; D remains ambiguous. The CDR3 loop spans 11 amino acids. V was cut by 7 bases and J by 6 bases, with 6 bases left in between. The germline CDR1 and CDR2 sequences are MDHEN and SYDVKM. The DNA of the CDR3 is TGTGCCAGCACCCTCGCCGGGGAGCTGTTTTTT. Protein product: CASTLAGELFF. Combining the CDR3 with reference TRBV28 and TRBJ2-2 gives the whole variable domain DVKVTQSSRYLVKRTGEKVFLECVQDMDHENMFWYRQDPGLGLRLIYFSYDVKMKEKGDIPEGYSVSREKKERFSLILESASTNQTSMYLCASTLAGELFFGEGSRLTVL.

The chain couples TRBV6-1 to TRBJ2-7, with a weak D call TRBD1 (5 bases). This CDR3 comprises 12 residues. V lost 5 bases to trimming and J lost 5 bases, with 10 bases between them. Germline V gene sequence: CDR1 MNHNS, CDR2 SASEGT. The CDR3 bases are TGTGCCAGCAGTAGACAGTGGGACGAGCAGTACTTC. It codes for CASSRQWDEQYF.

This clonotype has ten or more counts. This chain uses TRBV4-2 with TRBJ1-3, with TRBD1 as a possible D gene (5 bases). Trimming took off 0 bases at V and 6 bases at J, with 15 bases between the two ends. The CDR3 consists of 16 residues. CDR1 and CDR2 from the germline V gene are LGHNA and YNFKEQ. CDR3 sequence: CASSQDPSGTANTIYF. The CDR3, as DNA: TGTGCCAGCAGCCAAGACCCTTCCGGGACGGCAAACACCATATATTTT.

This clonotype was seen many times. The chain employs TRBV29-1 and TRBJ2-2; 9 bases are a match to TRBD2. V lost 4 bases, J lost 4 bases, and 7 bases stayed unmatched. Per the germline V gene, CDR1 is SQVTM and CDR2 is ANQGSEA. The CDR3 has 15 amino acids. The chain's CDR3 is CSVARPTSGTGELFF. The CDR3 region has the DNA TGCAGCGTTGCTCGTCCGACTAGCGGCACCGGGGAGCTGTTTTTT.

This clonotype was picked up many times. The chain couples TRBV28 to TRBJ1-2; TRBD1 is a possible D gene (5 bases). Trimming removed 7 bases from V and 2 bases from J, with 17 bases in between. Germline lookup yields CDR1 MDHEN and CDR2 SYDVKM. This CDR3 region has 15 residues. DNA of the CDR3: TGTGCCAGCATGCCGGCGCAGGGAGGGAACTATGGCTACACCTTC. Amino acid sequence: CASMPAQGGNYGYTF.

This clonotype was recorded at least ten times. The chain couples TRBV7-9 to TRBJ1-2; D might be TRBD1 (6 bases). V shed 2 bases and J shed 8 bases, with 9 bases lying between them. Germline V CDR1 and CDR2: SEHNR, FQNEAQ (reference sequence). The CDR3 length is 12 residues. The CDR3 DNA sequence: TGTGCCAGCAGCTTACAGGGGCCCGGCTACACCTTC. It specifies CASSLQGPGYTF.

The chain employs TRBV7-2 and TRBJ1-6; D may be TRBD1 (5 bases). V was clipped by 2 bases and J by 9 bases, with 8 bases between them. Germline assignment: CDR1 SGHTA and CDR2 FQGNSA. This CDR3 has 13 amino acids. The CDR3 bases are TGTGCCAGCAGCTTAAACAGGCCTTCACCCCTCCACTTT. Translated, it gives CASSLNRPSPLHF. The whole variable domain, remainder taken from reference TRBV7-2 and TRBJ1-6, is GAGVSQSPSNKVTEKGKDVELRCDPISGHTALYWYRQSLGQGLEFLIYFQGNSAPDKSGLPSDRFSAERTGGSVSTLTIQRTQQEDSAVYLCASSLNRPSPLHFGNGTRLTVT.

This clonotype was detected only a few times. The rearrangement uses TRBV12-3 or TRBV12-4 and TRBJ1-5; a weak D match, TRBD1 (5 bases). The CDR3 loop spans 14 amino acids. V was pared by 7 bases and J by 2 bases, with 12 bases between. CDR3 DNA sequence: TGTGCCAGCACCATGGGACTCGGCAATCAGCCCCAGCATTTT. Amino acid sequence: CASTMGLGNQPQHF.

This clonotype was counted ten times or more. The chain couples TRBV7-2 to TRBJ1-2; no clear D gene. The ends were cut back, 5 bases at V and 6 bases at J, with 10 bases in the middle. CDR3 length: 12 residues. Germline V gene sequence: CDR1 SGHTA, CDR2 FQGNSA. CDR3 coding DNA: TGTGCCAGCAGCCCGGACCTGAATGGCTACACCTTC. Protein product: CASSPDLNGYTF.

This clonotype was recorded at least ten times. The CDR3 DNA reads as TGCAGCGTTTTCGTCAGGGGGGTGATCTATGGCTACACCTTC. Encoded protein: CSVFVRGVIYGYTF. This chain connects TRBV29-1 to TRBJ1-2; 7 bases match TRBD1. The CDR3 has 14 amino acids. Per germline, CDR1 SQVTM and CDR2 ANQGSEA. The J segment lost 4 bases and the V segment lost 5 bases, leaving 10 bases of the junction unmatched.

This clonotype has ten or more counts. The V and J genes are TRBV20-1 and TRBJ1-1, with D unresolved. Trimming removed 0 bases at V and 1 base at J, with 15 bases between. Germline CDR1 reads DFQATT; CDR2 reads SNEGSKA (reference sequence). The length of the CDR3 is 16 residues. CDR3 sequence reads: CSARDQIGPWNTEAFF. The CDR3 region has the DNA TGCAGTGCTAGAGATCAGATTGGACCCTGGAACACTGAAGCTTTCTTT.

V usage is TRBV6-1 and J usage is TRBJ1-1, with TRBD1 as a possible D gene (5 bases). The V gene lost 5 bases and the J gene lost 11 bases, with 18 bases spanning the gap. CDR3 length: 13 amino acids. CDR1 MNHNS and CDR2 SASEGT come from the germline V gene. CDR3 loop: CASSPKDGRGAFF. In DNA, the CDR3 is TGTGCCAGCAGTCCGAAGGACGGTCGGGGCGCTTTCTTT.

This clonotype was seen only a few times. The chain is built from TRBV28 and TRBJ2-7; D remains unclear. The germline V and J ends were trimmed by 8 bases and 6 bases, with 14 bases remaining between them. CDR1 MDHEN and CDR2 SYDVKM come from the germline V gene. The CDR3 spans 12 residues. The CDR3 region has the DNA TGTGCCAGCCGAAAAGGGAAAGGCGAGCAGTACTTC. This translates into CASRKGKGEQYF. The whole variable domain, remainder taken from reference TRBV28 and TRBJ2-7, is DVKVTQSSRYLVKRTGEKVFLECVQDMDHENMFWYRQDPGLGLRLIYFSYDVKMKEKGDIPEGYSVSREKKERFSLILESASTNQTSMYLCASRKGKGEQYFGPGTRLTVT.

Concerning this clonotype itself: A read error may be the cause here, since a much bigger clone is one base away. J is TRBJ2-5 and V is TRBV15; no clear D. The CDR3 has 15 residues. The V gene's germline CDR1 is LNHNV and CDR2 YYDKDF (reference sequence). CDR3 DNA sequence: TGTGCCACCAGCAGAGATTACGGCCGGAAAGAGACCCGGTGCTTC. It encodes CATSRDYGRKETRCF.